This TCR beta chain was sequenced in a study of PD-L1 blockade in urothelial cancer. Time point reported: pretreatment peripheral blood. TCRdb's copy holds only in-frame clones and misses some; the assay was immunoSEQ multiplex PCR. The sample lists about 38,000 clones; around 85% were seen once. Germline values: CDR1 LNHDA, CDR2 SQIVND (reference sequence). The CDR3 spans 16 residues. V was cut by 2 bases and J by 5 bases, with 15 bases left in between. Sequencing was performed on PBMCs, taken around atezolizumab (anti-PD-L1) treatment. The TCR was taken from a man aged 80 or over with urothelial cancer. V and J are TRBV19 and TRBJ2-2; weak D call: TRBD1 (5 bases). The CDR3 DNA reads TGTGCCAGTAGTATAAAAAGGGGAAGTGAGACCGGGGAGCTGTTTTTT. Residues: CASSIKRGSETGELFF.